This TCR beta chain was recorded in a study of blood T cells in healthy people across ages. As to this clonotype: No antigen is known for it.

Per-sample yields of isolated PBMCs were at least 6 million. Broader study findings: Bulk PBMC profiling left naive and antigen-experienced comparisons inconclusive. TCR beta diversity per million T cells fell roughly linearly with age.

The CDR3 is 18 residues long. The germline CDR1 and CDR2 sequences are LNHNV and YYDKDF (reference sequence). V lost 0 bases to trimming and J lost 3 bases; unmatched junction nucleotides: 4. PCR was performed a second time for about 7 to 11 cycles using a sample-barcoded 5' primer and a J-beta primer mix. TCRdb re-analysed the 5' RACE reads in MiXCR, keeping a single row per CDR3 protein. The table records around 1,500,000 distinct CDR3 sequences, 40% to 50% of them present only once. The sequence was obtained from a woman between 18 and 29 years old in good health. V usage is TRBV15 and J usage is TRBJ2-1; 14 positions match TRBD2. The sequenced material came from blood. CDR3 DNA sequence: TGTGCCACCAGCAGAGACTCGGGACTAGCGGGGGACTACAATGAGCAGTTCTTC. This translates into CATSRDSGLAGDYNEQFF.